This T cell receptor beta chain came from a study of type 1 regulatory T cells. Study in general: This in vitro CD4 product, T-allo10, is enriched for Tr1 cells and alloantigen-specific. General study results and limits: Tr1 cells had a more restricted TCR repertoire than non-Tr1 cells.

TCRdb re-derived calls from the reads in MiXCR, one entry per CDR3 protein. The sample has tens of thousands of distinct CDR3 sequences, roughly 20% seen once. Regarding this clonotype: Its antigen is not known.

Per germline, CDR1 DFQATT and CDR2 SNEGSKA (reference sequence). The CDR3 covers 10 residues. V dropped 3 bases and J dropped 8 bases, with 5 bases sitting between them. This receptor was identified in a human donor in good health. The sequenced material came from cultured type 1 regulatory T (Tr1) cells, either the whole culture or a sorted fraction (not recorded which). The V call is TRBV20-1, the J call TRBJ2-1; D gene unclear. DNA for the CDR3: TGCAGTGCTAGCGACGATGAGCAGTTCTTC. This codes for CSASDDEQFF.